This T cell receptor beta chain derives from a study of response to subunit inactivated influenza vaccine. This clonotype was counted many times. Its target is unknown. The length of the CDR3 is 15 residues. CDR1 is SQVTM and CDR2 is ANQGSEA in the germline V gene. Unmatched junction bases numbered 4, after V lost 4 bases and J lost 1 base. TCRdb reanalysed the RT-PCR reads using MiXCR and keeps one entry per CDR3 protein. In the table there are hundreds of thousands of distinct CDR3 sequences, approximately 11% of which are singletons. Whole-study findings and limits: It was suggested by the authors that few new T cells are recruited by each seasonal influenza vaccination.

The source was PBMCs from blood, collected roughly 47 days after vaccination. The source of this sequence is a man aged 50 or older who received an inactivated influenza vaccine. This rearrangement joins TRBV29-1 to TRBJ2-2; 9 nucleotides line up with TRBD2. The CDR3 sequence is CSVALAGLNTGELFF. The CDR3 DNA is TGCAGCGTTGCTCTAGCGGGGTTGAACACCGGGGAGCTGTTTTTT.